A selection of T cell receptor beta chains follows, all from one sample in a study of cytomegalovirus exposure and HLA in healthy donors. Profiling relied on immunoSEQ multiplex PCR, and the TCRdb table lists in-frame clones only, not all of them. This sample has around 110,000 clones; 9% to 10% occur once, and the top ten carry less than 4%. The sample comprised PBMCs. Receptors were obtained from a man between 25 and 39 years old in good health and CMV-seronegative. Each CDR3 is given with its conserved first and last residue. A D gene is named only where the DNA matches it firmly. A clone size is listed for some rows: how often the clone was seen (once, few, many), or a class if it is expanded.

V: TRBV18
size: .
J: TRBJ2-4
D: TRBD1
CDR3: CASSRGQGENIQYF
DNA: TGTGCCAGCTCACGCGGACAGGGGGAAAACATTCAGTACTTC

V: TRBV29-1
size: few
J: TRBJ1-1
D: .
CDR3: CSVLKPEDEAFF
DNA: TGCAGCGTACTAAAGCCAGAGGATGAAGCTTTCTTT

V: TRBV7-9
size: .
J: TRBJ2-5
D: .
CDR3: CASSEQAPRETQYF
DNA: TGTGCCAGCAGCGAACAGGCCCCCCGGGAGACCCAGTACTTC

V: TRBV2
size: few
J: TRBJ1-2
D: TRBD1
CDR3: CASEGQGHLYGYTF
DNA: TGTGCCAGCGAGGGACAGGGGCACCTCTATGGCTACACCTTC

V: TRBV28
size: few
J: TRBJ1-1
D: TRBD1
CDR3: CARPDRDTEAFF
DNA: TGTGCCAGGCCAGACAGGGACACTGAAGCTTTCTTT

V: TRBV5-5
size: few
J: TRBJ2-7
D: .
CDR3: CASSPVQGLYEQYF
DNA: TGTGCCAGCAGCCCAGTTCAGGGTCTATACGAGCAGTACTTC

V: TRBV10-3
size: few
J: TRBJ1-2
D: TRBD1
CDR3: CAISGTGLDYTF
DNA: TGTGCCATCTCCGGGACAGGACTCGACTACACCTTC

V: TRBV7-9
size: .
J: TRBJ2-1
D: TRBD1
CDR3: CASSLDGGQGARNEQFF
DNA: TGTGCCAGCAGCTTAGATGGTGGACAGGGGGCGCGGAATGAGCAGTTCTTC

V: TRBV28
size: few
J: TRBJ1-2
D: .
CDR3: CASSRLSYGYTF
DNA: TGTGCCAGCAGCAGACTGAGCTATGGCTACACCTTC

V: TRBV19
size: .
J: TRBJ2-3
D: TRBD1
CDR3: CASSMGRGPADTQYF
DNA: TGTGCCAGTAGTATGGGCAGGGGGCCCGCAGATACGCAGTATTTT

V: TRBV7-9
size: .
J: TRBJ1-4
D: TRBD1
CDR3: CASSLSTGHEKLFF
DNA: TGTGCCAGCAGCTTATCGACAGGGCATGAAAAACTGTTTTTT

V: TRBV5-1
size: .
J: TRBJ1-1
D: .
CDR3: CASSGGGLNTEAFF
DNA: TGCGCCAGCAGCGGGGGGGGGCTGAACACTGAAGCTTTCTTT

V: TRBV10-2
size: .
J: TRBJ2-7
D: .
CDR3: CASSSGAPYEQYF
DNA: TGCGCCAGCAGTTCAGGGGCCCCCTACGAGCAGTACTTC

V: TRBV29-1
size: few
J: TRBJ1-1
D: .
CDR3: CSVNTENTEAFF
DNA: TGCAGCGTCAATACAGAGAACACTGAAGCTTTCTTT

V: TRBV9
size: .
J: TRBJ2-4
D: .
CDR3: CASSLSIRDIQYF
DNA: TGTGCCAGCAGCCTAAGTATTCGGGACATTCAGTACTTC

V: TRBV19
size: .
J: TRBJ1-5
D: .
CDR3: CASSTKDVTVIGNQPQHF
DNA: TGTGCCAGTAGTACCAAAGATGTTACAGTTATCGGCAATCAGCCCCAGCATTTT

V: TRBV5-4
size: .
J: TRBJ1-1
D: .
CDR3: CASSLGLGVNTEAFF
DNA: TGTGCCAGCAGCTTGGGATTAGGGGTGAACACTGAAGCTTTCTTT

V: TRBV7-9
size: .
J: TRBJ1-1
D: .
CDR3: CASSRQVGTEAFF
DNA: TGTGCCAGCAGCCGACAGGTGGGCACTGAAGCTTTCTTT

V: TRBV5-1
size: .
J: TRBJ2-7
D: TRBD1
CDR3: CASSHSTGTYEQYF
DNA: TGCGCCAGCAGCCACTCGACAGGGACGTACGAGCAGTACTTC

V: TRBV5-1
size: .
J: TRBJ2-1
D: .
CDR3: CASSPARSRYNEQFF
DNA: TGCGCCAGCAGCCCGGCTAGGTCCCGATACAATGAGCAGTTCTTC

V: TRBV7-6
size: .
J: TRBJ1-5
D: TRBD1
CDR3: CASSPGTGGDQPQHF
DNA: TGTGCCAGCAGTCCCGGGACAGGGGGTGATCAGCCCCAGCATTTT

V: TRBV18
size: few
J: TRBJ1-2
D: TRBD1
CDR3: CASSTRTGDYGYTF
DNA: TGTGCCAGCTCAACCAGGACAGGGGACTATGGCTACACCTTC

V: TRBV6-1
size: .
J: TRBJ2-2
D: .
CDR3: CASSGRGRGTGELFF
DNA: TGTGCCAGCAGTGGTAGGGGGCGGGGCACCGGGGAGCTGTTTTTT

V: TRBV18
size: .
J: TRBJ1-1
D: .
CDR3: CASSPINREAAFF
DNA: TGTGCCAGCTCACCCATTAACAGGGAAGCAGCTTTCTTT

V: TRBV28
size: few
J: TRBJ2-1
D: TRBD1
CDR3: CASSATGGVYNEQFF
DNA: TGTGCCAGCAGTGCGACAGGGGGGGTTTACAATGAGCAGTTCTTC

V: TRBV27
size: once
J: TRBJ2-6
D: TRBD1
CDR3: CASSLSYFPGGSGANVLTF
DNA: TGTGCCAGCAGTTTATCGTACTTCCCAGGGGGCTCTGGGGCCAACGTCCTGACTTTC

V: TRBV15
size: .
J: TRBJ2-2
D: .
CDR3: CATSRVNRVGSGNTGELFF
DNA: TGTGCCACCAGCAGAGTCAACCGGGTCGGGAGTGGTAACACCGGGGAGCTGTTTTTT

V: TRBV28
size: few
J: TRBJ1-2
D: TRBD1
CDR3: CASISDRGSDGYTF
DNA: TGTGCCAGCATCAGCGACAGGGGGTCCGATGGCTACACCTTC